The clone carrying this TCR beta chain was seen once. Its antigen is as yet unknown. V lost 2 bases to trimming and J lost 7 bases, with 21 bases between them. The germline CDR1 and CDR2 sequences are SGHVS and FQNEAQ. The CDR3 runs to 17 residues. Survey-level immunoSEQ v3.0 assays were run. The repertoire was sequenced with immunoSEQ multiplex PCR; TCRdb's copy has only in-frame clones and lacks some. The sample has fewer than 25,000 clones; 80% to 90% are singletons. These data come from a study of long-term antiretroviral therapy in people with HIV. Study-level points and caveats: Blood sampling spanned 2004 to 2017, possibly under older ART regimens. Patients on ART gained diversity, which nonetheless stayed below transplant donor controls. Repertoire dominance by clones expanded before ART was seen at all time points.

This chain joins TRBV7-8 and TRBJ1-5; D uncertain. This clonotype was obtained from a man between 18 and 29 years old with HIV. This specimen was unsorted PBMCs, taken 0.1 years before starting antiretroviral therapy. The CDR3 reads CASSLKGTWRMEQPQHF. The DNA of the CDR3 is TGTGCCAGCAGCTTAAAAGGAACGTGGCGAATGGAACAGCCCCAGCATTTT.